Listed below are T cell receptor beta chains from one sample, sequenced in a study of OX40 agonist ivuxolimab in advanced cancers. Here immunoSEQ multiplex PCR was the method, and the copy in TCRdb shows in-frame clones only, minus some. The sample yields about 69,000 clones, roughly 90% seen once. The input for sequencing was CD4+ or CD8+ T cells sorted from blood, taken in a trial of the OX40 agonist ivuxolimab. These receptors originate from an adult with an advanced solid tumor such as melanoma, head and neck, liver or kidney cancer. The CDR3 runs from the conserved cysteine through the conserved F or W. The order of the fields is D gene, clone size, J gene, V gene, CDR3 DNA, CDR3 protein. A D gene is named only where the DNA matches it firmly. Size is stated for part of the rows, as once, few or many counts, or as a class when the clone is expanded.

D: TRBD1
size: -
J: TRBJ1-4
V: TRBV4-3
DNA: TGCGCCAGCAGCCGCGATACCGGGACAGTTGAAAAACTGTTTTTT
CDR3: CASSRDTGTVEKLFF

D: TRBD2
size: -
J: TRBJ2-4
V: TRBV18
DNA: TGTGCCAGCTCCCCGGGACTAGCGGATAAAAACATTCAGTACTTC
CDR3: CASSPGLADKNIQYF

D: TRBD2
size: -
J: TRBJ2-5
V: TRBV10-3
DNA: TGTGCCATCAGGTCTGGGGGGGGAGATGAGACCCAGTACTTC
CDR3: CAIRSGGGDETQYF

D: -
size: -
J: TRBJ1-1
V: TRBV28
DNA: TGTGCCAGCAGCCCAGGACGTGGTGAAGCTTTCTTT
CDR3: CASSPGRGEAFF

D: TRBD2
size: -
J: TRBJ2-1
V: TRBV10-3
DNA: TGTGCCATCTCCCCTCTGACTAGCGGGAGTGTTAATGAGCAGTTCTTC
CDR3: CAISPLTSGSVNEQFF

D: -
size: -
J: TRBJ2-6
V: TRBV7-8
DNA: TGTGCCAGCAGCCACCGGACCGCCTCATCTTCTGGGGCCAACGTCCTGACTTTC
CDR3: CASSHRTASSSGANVLTF

D: -
size: -
J: TRBJ1-3
V: TRBV30
DNA: TGTGCCTGCTATCCGGGACACTTAACCTCTGGAAACACCATATATTTT
CDR3: CACYPGHLTSGNTIYF

D: -
size: -
J: TRBJ2-7
V: TRBV4-1
DNA: TGCGCCAGCAGCCAAGTGGTCAGCTCCTACGAGCAGTACTTC
CDR3: CASSQVVSSYEQYF

D: TRBD1
size: few
J: TRBJ1-5
V: TRBV12-5
DNA: TGTGCTAGTGCCCAGACAGGGGGCAGTCAGCCCCAGCATTTT
CDR3: CASAQTGGSQPQHF

D: -
size: -
J: TRBJ1-2
V: TRBV18
DNA: TGTGCCAGCTCACCGGACGTTTCTAACTATGGCTACACCTTC
CDR3: CASSPDVSNYGYTF

D: TRBD1
size: -
J: TRBJ1-5
V: TRBV7-9
DNA: TGTGCCAGCAGTTACTTTCCGGGACAGGGTTACAATCAGCCCCAGCATTTT
CDR3: CASSYFPGQGYNQPQHF

D: TRBD1
size: -
J: TRBJ2-6
V: TRBV27
DNA: TGTGCCAGCCAAAAGGTCGTGGGACAGGACTTCTCTGGGGCCAACGTCCTGACTTTC
CDR3: CASQKVVGQDFSGANVLTF

D: TRBD1
size: -
J: TRBJ1-3
V: TRBV7-9
DNA: TGTGCCAGCAGCTTTTTTGGGACAGGGGCGCACGGAAACACCATATATTTT
CDR3: CASSFFGTGAHGNTIYF

D: TRBD1
size: -
J: TRBJ2-1
V: TRBV6-5
DNA: TGTGCCAGCAGATCAGGGGGCCGACCTAACAATGAGCAGTTCTTC
CDR3: CASRSGGRPNNEQFF

D: TRBD1
size: -
J: TRBJ2-7
V: TRBV6-1
DNA: TGTGCCAGCAGGGGGACAGGAGCCTACGAGCAGTACTTC
CDR3: CASRGTGAYEQYF

D: TRBD2
size: -
J: TRBJ2-7
V: TRBV19
DNA: TGTGCCAGTGAGAAGAAGGGAGGGACTTACGAGCAGTACTTC
CDR3: CASEKKGGTYEQYF

D: TRBD2
size: -
J: TRBJ2-3
V: TRBV28
DNA: TGTGCCAGCAGCCTAGGGGCCAAACCGGAGCGGGAGCTCAGTAGCACAGATACGCAGTATTTT
CDR3: CASSLGAKPERELSSTDTQYF

D: -
size: once
J: TRBJ1-6
V: TRBV7-3
DNA: TGTGCCAGCTCCCTCAGATATAATTCACCCCTCCACTTT
CDR3: CASSLRYNSPLHF

D: -
size: -
J: TRBJ2-1
V: TRBV7-9
DNA: TGTGCCGGAACAGGGCTAATCGGTCATGAGCAGTTCTTC
CDR3: CAGTGLIGHEQFF

D: -
size: -
J: TRBJ2-7
V: TRBV4-1
DNA: TGCGCCAGCAGCCAGGTACCAGCGGTAAGCTACGAGCAGTACTTC
CDR3: CASSQVPAVSYEQYF

D: TRBD1
size: -
J: TRBJ2-5
V: TRBV7-2
DNA: TGTGCCAGCAGCTTAGGGACAGGCGGAGAGACCCAGTACTTC
CDR3: CASSLGTGGETQYF

D: -
size: -
J: TRBJ1-4
V: TRBV7-8
DNA: TGTGCCAGCAGCCGCGGGGTGGTGTTAAGCCCCAATGAAAAACTGTTTTTT
CDR3: CASSRGVVLSPNEKLFF

D: TRBD1
size: -
J: TRBJ2-7
V: TRBV20-1
DNA: TGCAGTGCGGGACAGGTTGACGAGCAGTACTTC
CDR3: CSAGQVDEQYF

D: TRBD1
size: few
J: TRBJ1-2
V: TRBV6-1
DNA: TGTGCCAGCAGTTTAACCCCAGGGGGCGACTATGGCTACACCTTC
CDR3: CASSLTPGGDYGYTF

D: -
size: -
J: TRBJ2-2
V: TRBV7-9
DNA: TGTGCCAGCATCTTACAGGGCTTGAGAGCCGAGGCCGGGGAGCTGTTTTTT
CDR3: CASILQGLRAEAGELFF

D: -
size: -
J: TRBJ1-6
V: TRBV30
DNA: TGTGCCTGGCGGGGGGCGCTCAGTTCACCCCTCCACTTT
CDR3: CAWRGALSSPLHF

D: -
size: -
J: TRBJ2-7
V: TRBV10-3
DNA: TGTGCCATCAGTGAGTCAATACTAGGTACGATCGAGCAGTACTTC
CDR3: CAISESILGTIEQYF

D: -
size: -
J: TRBJ1-3
V: TRBV5-1
DNA: TGCGCCAGCAGGCCGGCCCAGGCTTCCGGAAACACCATATATTTT
CDR3: CASRPAQASGNTIYF

D: -
size: -
J: TRBJ1-1
V: TRBV6-6
DNA: TGTGCCAGCACAGATTACACTGAAGCTTTCTTT
CDR3: CASTDYTEAFF

D: -
size: -
J: TRBJ2-7
V: TRBV20-1
DNA: TGCAGTGCAACAGGTAACTACGAGCAGTACTTC
CDR3: CSATGNYEQYF

D: -
size: -
J: TRBJ1-2
V: TRBV29-1
DNA: TGCAGCGTCCGGACAGCAGCTAACTATGGCTACACCTTC
CDR3: CSVRTAANYGYTF

D: TRBD1
size: -
J: TRBJ1-2
V: TRBV4-3
DNA: TGCGCCAGCAGCCAAGGCCAGGGGGGCGGCTACACCTTC
CDR3: CASSQGQGGGYTF

D: -
size: -
J: TRBJ2-3
V: TRBV5-1
DNA: TGCGCCAGCAGACCGACTACCGGTGATACGCAGTATTTT
CDR3: CASRPTTGDTQYF

D: -
size: few
J: TRBJ1-5
V: TRBV28
DNA: TGTGCCAGCAGAGTCCCAGGAATCGGGGTACGTCAGCCCCAGCATTTT
CDR3: CASRVPGIGVRQPQHF

D: TRBD1
size: -
J: TRBJ1-4
V: TRBV7-8
DNA: TGTGCCAGCAGCTTAGCGGGCCCGGGACAGGGTGGGGAAAAACTGTTTTTT
CDR3: CASSLAGPGQGGEKLFF

D: -
size: -
J: TRBJ2-1
V: TRBV19
DNA: TGTGCCAGTAGCCTGATGGGGGGAGAGGGGGAGCAGTTCTTC
CDR3: CASSLMGGEGEQFF

D: -
size: -
J: TRBJ1-2
V: TRBV7-9
DNA: TGTGCCAGCAGCTTAGACGTCCGGCGAGGGTATGGCTACACCTTC
CDR3: CASSLDVRRGYGYTF

D: -
size: -
J: TRBJ1-1
V: TRBV7-9
DNA: TGTGCCAGCAGCTTGGCCCAAGGATCGGAAGCTTTCTTT
CDR3: CASSLAQGSEAFF

D: TRBD2
size: -
J: TRBJ2-7
V: TRBV4-3
DNA: TGCGCCAGCAGCCAAGTAGGCGGGGGAACCTACGAGCAGTACTTC
CDR3: CASSQVGGGTYEQYF

D: TRBD1
size: -
J: TRBJ2-1
V: TRBV27
DNA: TGTGCCAGCAGTCCCGGGACAGGGCTATACAATGAGCAGTTCTTC
CDR3: CASSPGTGLYNEQFF

D: -
size: -
J: TRBJ2-3
V: TRBV21-1
DNA: TGTGCCAGCAGCAAAGAAAAACAGGACATCACAGATACGCAGTATTTT
CDR3: CASSKEKQDITDTQYF

D: TRBD2
size: -
J: TRBJ2-5
V: TRBV10-3
DNA: TGTGCCATCAGCCCCGGACTAGCCCAACAAGAGACCCAGTACTTC
CDR3: CAISPGLAQQETQYF

D: -
size: -
J: TRBJ1-3
V: TRBV14
DNA: TGTGCCAGCAGCCAAGTGGCCCACAGGGTACACTCTGGAAACACCATATATTTT
CDR3: CASSQVAHRVHSGNTIYF

D: -
size: -
J: TRBJ1-3
V: TRBV7-9
DNA: TGTGCCAGCAGCTTTCTTAAGGGGTCCTCTGGAAACACCATATATTTT
CDR3: CASSFLKGSSGNTIYF

D: -
size: -
J: TRBJ1-4
V: TRBV6-5
DNA: TGTGCCAGCAGTTACTCGAAAGCAACTAATGAAAAACTGTTTTTT
CDR3: CASSYSKATNEKLFF

D: -
size: -
J: TRBJ1-6
V: TRBV5-4
DNA: TGTGCCAGCAGCTTTGGGAGGACAGTGAATTCACCCCTCCACTTT
CDR3: CASSFGRTVNSPLHF

D: -
size: -
J: TRBJ1-6
V: TRBV5-4
DNA: TGTGCCAGCAGCTTGGCGGACGGTTCACCCCTCCACTTT
CDR3: CASSLADGSPLHF

D: TRBD1
size: once
J: TRBJ2-1
V: TRBV19
DNA: TGTGCCAGTAGTATTGGTGGGGGGTCAGGGGGCTCTATAAGGAATGAGCAGTTCTTC
CDR3: CASSIGGGSGGSIRNEQFF

D: -
size: -
J: TRBJ1-1
V: TRBV4-1
DNA: TGCGCCAGCAGCCAAGCGAGTCGGGACACTGAAGCTTTCTTT
CDR3: CASSQASRDTEAFF

D: TRBD1
size: -
J: TRBJ2-3
V: TRBV7-6
DNA: TGTGCCAGCAGCGAGGACAGGGGCACAGATACGCAGTATTTT
CDR3: CASSEDRGTDTQYF

D: TRBD2
size: once
J: TRBJ2-7
V: TRBV28
DNA: TGTGCCAGCAGTTACCCGGGACTAGCGGACGAGCAGTACTTC
CDR3: CASSYPGLADEQYF

D: -
size: once
J: TRBJ2-1
V: TRBV7-9
DNA: TGTGCCAGCAGCTTAGCTGGCCAGGGTGAGCAGTTCTTC
CDR3: CASSLAGQGEQFF

D: -
size: -
J: TRBJ2-3
V: TRBV28
DNA: TGTGCCAGCAGTTCTCACAGACAGACCCTCACAGATACGCAGTATTTT
CDR3: CASSSHRQTLTDTQYF

D: -
size: -
J: TRBJ1-1
V: TRBV29-1
DNA: TGCAGCGTGGCGGGACACCCGAACACTGAAGCTTTCTTT
CDR3: CSVAGHPNTEAFF

D: -
size: -
J: TRBJ2-1
V: TRBV6-6
DNA: TGTGCCAGCCTGTACGAGGGGGGCTACAATGAGCAGTTCTTC
CDR3: CASLYEGGYNEQFF

D: TRBD1
size: few
J: TRBJ1-6
V: TRBV30
DNA: TGTGCCTGGAGGGGACAGGGGTCTTCACCCCTCCACTTT
CDR3: CAWRGQGSSPLHF

D: TRBD1
size: -
J: TRBJ1-5
V: TRBV6-5
DNA: TGTGCCAGCAGCAGGGACAGCCGTAATCAGCCCCAGCATTTT
CDR3: CASSRDSRNQPQHF

D: -
size: once
J: TRBJ2-3
V: TRBV7-2
DNA: TGTGCCAGCAGCTCTCCTCTAACCCTCGAACCCACAGATACGCAGTATTTT
CDR3: CASSSPLTLEPTDTQYF

D: -
size: -
J: TRBJ2-7
V: TRBV6-5
DNA: TGTGCCAGCAGTTATGGTTTGGGGGACGAGCAGTACTTC
CDR3: CASSYGLGDEQYF